The rows below give T cell receptor beta chains drawn from one sample of a study of cytomegalovirus exposure and HLA in healthy donors. Clones were sequenced by immunoSEQ multiplex PCR, and TCRdb holds only the in-frame ones, with some missing. Here the sample spans roughly 230,000 clones, around 90% being singletons. The material sequenced was PBMCs. These receptors came from a woman under 40 in good health and CMV-seronegative. CDR3s include the opening cysteine and the closing phenylalanine or tryptophan. A D gene is named only where the DNA matches it firmly. Some rows mark clone size as missing; the rest say once, few, many or name a class of expanded clone.

>TRBJ2-7|-|TRBV7-6|-
CASSLSQGVEQYF
TGTGCCAGCAGCTTATCACAAGGGGTTGAGCAGTACTTC
>TRBJ1-1|TRBD1|TRBV13|-
CASNQGGSTEAFF
TGTGCCAGCAACCAGGGGGGGAGCACTGAAGCTTTCTTT
>TRBJ2-3|-|TRBV20-1|-
CSGEKTDTQYF
TGCAGTGGCGAGAAGACAGATACGCAGTATTTT
>TRBJ2-2|-|TRBV9|few
CASSLGGPGTGELFF
TGTGCCAGCAGCCTTGGAGGGCCGGGCACCGGGGAGCTGTTTTTT
>TRBJ2-7|-|TRBV7-9|-
CASTGQTYEQYF
TGTGCCAGCACCGGACAGACCTACGAGCAGTACTTC
>TRBJ2-1|TRBD2|TRBV2|-
CASSEILAGEGDEQFF
TGTGCCAGCAGTGAGATTCTAGCGGGAGAGGGCGATGAGCAGTTCTTC
>TRBJ2-7|-|TRBV5-8|-
CASSLLRTPYEQYF
TGTGCCAGCAGCTTACTAAGGACCCCTTACGAGCAGTACTTC
>TRBJ2-7|TRBD1|TRBV6-1|-
CASSEAGPGQNYEQYF
TGTGCCAGCAGTGAAGCTGGTCCGGGACAGAATTACGAGCAGTACTTC
>TRBJ2-3|TRBD2|TRBV10-2|once
CASSVAGTSTDTQYF
TGCGCCAGCAGTGTAGCGGGCACTAGCACAGATACGCAGTATTTT
>TRBJ2-7|TRBD2|TRBV6-5|-
CASRASGKYEQYF
TGTGCCAGCAGGGCTAGCGGGAAGTACGAGCAGTACTTC
>TRBJ2-1|-|TRBV5-6|-
CASSLRVRVRDNEQFF
TGTGCCAGCAGCTTGCGAGTCCGAGTGCGGGACAATGAGCAGTTCTTC
>TRBJ2-5|TRBD2|TRBV2|-
CASSAPAGLGLAGGPEETQYF
TGTGCCAGCAGTGCTCCCGCCGGCCTCGGACTAGCGGGAGGGCCTGAAGAGACCCAGTACTTC
>TRBJ1-1|-|TRBV5-1|once
CASSLAQKNTEAFF
TGCGCCAGCAGCTTGGCCCAAAAGAACACTGAAGCTTTCTTT
>TRBJ2-7|TRBD1|TRBV29-1|-
CSVEDESSDRFAYEQYF
TGCAGCGTTGAAGATGAGTCCTCGGACAGGTTCGCCTACGAGCAGTACTTC
>TRBJ1-4|-|TRBV2|-
CASNRQALGEKLFF
TGTGCCAGCAACCGACAGGCCCTTGGGGAAAAACTGTTTTTT
>TRBJ2-7|-|TRBV5-1|-
CASSLREYRDVEQYF
TGCGCCAGCAGCTTGCGTGAATACAGGGACGTCGAGCAGTACTTC
>TRBJ2-7|-|TRBV4-1|once
CASSLGPQTYEQYF
TGCGCCAGCAGCCTGGGTCCCCAAACCTACGAGCAGTACTTC
>TRBJ1-5|-|TRBV15|-
CATSRASSGSNQPQHF
TGTGCCACCAGCAGAGCTTCTTCAGGTAGCAATCAGCCCCAGCATTTT
>TRBJ1-2|TRBD1|TRBV12-5|few
CASASTGNLGYTF
TGTGCTAGTGCCTCGACAGGGAACCTTGGCTACACCTTC
>TRBJ2-1|TRBD2|TRBV6-5|-
CASRTGLAGQNEQFF
TGTGCCAGCAGGACGGGACTAGCGGGACAAAATGAGCAGTTCTTC
>TRBJ2-7|-|TRBV11-3|-
CASSRDFGIREYEQYF
TGTGCCAGCAGCCGAGACTTCGGGATAAGGGAGTACGAGCAGTACTTC
>TRBJ2-1|-|TRBV4-3|-
CASSQETSFNEQFF
TGCGCCAGCAGCCAAGAGACTAGTTTCAATGAGCAGTTCTTC
>TRBJ2-7|-|TRBV28|-
CASTSLGEQYF
TGTGCCAGCACTTCCCTAGGCGAGCAGTACTTC
>TRBJ2-1|-|TRBV19|-
CASSFPTGNEQFF
TGTGCCAGTAGTTTCCCGACCGGCAATGAGCAGTTCTTC
>TRBJ1-4|TRBD1|TRBV30|-
CAWSVPTGDLELLFF
TGTGCCTGGAGTGTCCCAACAGGGGACTTAGAGTTACTGTTTTTT
>TRBJ2-3|TRBD2|TRBV28|-
CASSFRVGGLAVHSSTDTQYF
TGTGCCAGCAGTTTCCGAGTCGGCGGACTAGCGGTACACTCTAGCACAGATACGCAGTATTTT
>TRBJ2-7|TRBD1|TRBV5-6|-
CASSPMGQGRNEQYF
TGTGCCAGCAGCCCCATGGGACAGGGTAGAAACGAGCAGTACTTC
>TRBJ2-5|TRBD1|TRBV5-1|-
CASSRGQGRETQYF
TGCGCCAGCAGCAGAGGACAGGGAAGGGAGACCCAGTACTTC
>TRBJ1-4|TRBD1|TRBV29-1|-
CSVRTGSEKLFF
TGCAGCGTCCGGACAGGGTCTGAAAAACTGTTTTTT
>TRBJ2-7|-|TRBV27|-
CASSGTAYEQYF
TGTGCCAGCAGCGGGACCGCCTACGAGCAGTACTTC
>TRBJ2-7|TRBD2|TRBV4-2|few
CASSQAGTSGTRYF
TGTGCCAGCAGCCAAGCCGGGACTAGCGGCACTCGGTACTTC
>TRBJ1-2|-|TRBV4-2|-
CASSQTLLYTF
TGTGCCAGCAGCCAAACCCTGCTCTATACCTTC
>TRBJ1-4|-|TRBV27|-
CASSFSSPNEKLFF
TGTGCCAGCAGTTTCTCTAGCCCTAATGAAAAACTGTTTTTT
>TRBJ2-7|TRBD1|TRBV6-5|-
CASSYQGALVEQYF
TGTGCCAGCAGTTATCAGGGGGCGCTGGTCGAGCAGTACTTC
>TRBJ2-2|-|TRBV7-2|-
CASSLVRETGELFF
TGTGCCAGCAGCTTAGTAAGGGAAACCGGGGAGCTGTTTTTT
>TRBJ2-3|TRBD2|TRBV4-2|few
CASSSGLASSDTQYF
TGTGCCAGCAGCTCTGGACTAGCGAGCTCAGATACGCAGTATTTT
>TRBJ2-1|TRBD2|TRBV7-2|-
CASSLGGTSGSNSYNEQFF
TGTGCCAGCAGCTTAGGTGGGACTAGCGGGAGCAACTCCTACAATGAGCAGTTCTTC
>TRBJ2-7|-|TRBV11-2|-
CASRQVGAAYEQYF
TGTGCCAGCAGGCAAGTGGGGGCGGCCTACGAGCAGTACTTC
>TRBJ1-2|TRBD1|TRBV6-5|-
CASRDTGGYGYTF
TGTGCCAGCAGAGATACAGGGGGCTATGGCTACACCTTC
>TRBJ2-7|TRBD2|TRBV2|-
CASKATSGRSYEQYF
TGTGCCAGCAAGGCCACTAGCGGGCGCTCCTACGAGCAGTACTTC
>TRBJ1-5|-|TRBV2|-
CASSDGGGSNQPQHF
TGTGCCAGCAGTGACGGGGGAGGTAGCAATCAGCCCCAGCATTTT
>TRBJ2-7|-|TRBV28|-
CASRPTGSTYEQYF
TGTGCCAGCAGACCGACAGGTTCCACCTACGAGCAGTACTTC
>TRBJ1-1|-|TRBV5-6|-
CASTSGYGNTEAFF
TGTGCCAGCACCTCAGGGTACGGGAACACTGAAGCTTTCTTT
>TRBJ1-5|-|TRBV15|-
CATSRGYDGPRGNQPQHF
TGTGCCACCAGCAGAGGGTATGACGGACCTAGAGGCAATCAGCCCCAGCATTTT
>TRBJ2-3|-|TRBV28|-
CASSFAGGMNTQYF
TGTGCCAGCAGTTTCGCAGGAGGTATGAATACGCAGTATTTT
>TRBJ1-2|-|TRBV6-6|few
CASGADFIYGYTF
TGTGCCAGCGGGGCAGACTTTATCTATGGCTACACCTTC
>TRBJ2-3|-|TRBV11-3|-
CASRDNTDTQYF
TGTGCCAGCAGGGACAACACAGATACGCAGTATTTT
>TRBJ2-7|-|TRBV5-1|-
CASSLSQGSSYEQYF
TGCGCCAGCAGCCTATCCCAGGGAAGCTCCTACGAGCAGTACTTC
>TRBJ2-2|-|TRBV27|-
CASSFHTGELFF
TGTGCCAGCAGTTTTCACACCGGGGAGCTGTTTTTT
>TRBJ1-2|-|TRBV6-5|once
CASSYRGGSYGYTF
TGTGCCAGCAGTTATCGCGGGGGCTCTTATGGCTACACCTTC
>TRBJ2-7|-|TRBV30|-
CAWSPGGGEQYF
TGTGCCTGGAGTCCAGGGGGGGGCGAGCAGTACTTC